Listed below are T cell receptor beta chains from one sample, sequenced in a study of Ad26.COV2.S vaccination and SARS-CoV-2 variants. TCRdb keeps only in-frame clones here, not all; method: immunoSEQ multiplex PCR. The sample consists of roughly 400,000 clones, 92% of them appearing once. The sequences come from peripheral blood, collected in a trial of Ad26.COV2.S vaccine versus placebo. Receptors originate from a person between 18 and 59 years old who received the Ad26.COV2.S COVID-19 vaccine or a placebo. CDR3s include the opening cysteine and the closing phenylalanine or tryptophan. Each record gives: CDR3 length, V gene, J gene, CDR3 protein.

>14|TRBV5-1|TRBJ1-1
CASSLTGVNTEAFF
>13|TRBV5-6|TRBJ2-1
CASSPGWGNEQFF
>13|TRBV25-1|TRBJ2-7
CASRQGESYEQYF
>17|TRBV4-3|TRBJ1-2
CASSQDQGGVTNYGYTF
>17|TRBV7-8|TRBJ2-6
CASSLDGVLSGANVLTF
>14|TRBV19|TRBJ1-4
CASSNRGMDEKLFF
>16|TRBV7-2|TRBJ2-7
CASSLAKETSSYEQYF
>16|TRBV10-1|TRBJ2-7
CASSASLLAEPYEQYF
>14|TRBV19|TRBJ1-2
CASSIGPSNYGYTF
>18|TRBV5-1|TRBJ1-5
CASSSRSGANGSNQPQHF
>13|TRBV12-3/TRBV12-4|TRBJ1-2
CASRLGQIYGYTF
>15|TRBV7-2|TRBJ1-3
CASSLVGLSGNTIYF
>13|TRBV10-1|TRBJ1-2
CASSDEKTYGYTF
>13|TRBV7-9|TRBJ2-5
CASSLGNQETQYF
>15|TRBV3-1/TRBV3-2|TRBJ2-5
CASSLTGVLWETQYF
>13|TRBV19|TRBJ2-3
CASMERGPDTQYF
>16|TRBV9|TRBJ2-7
CASSPRQPDSDYEQYF
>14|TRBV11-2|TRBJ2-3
CASSTPRGTDTQYF
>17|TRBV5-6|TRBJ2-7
CASSPGLAGGLSREQYF
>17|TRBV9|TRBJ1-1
CASSPGTGGPWNTEAFF
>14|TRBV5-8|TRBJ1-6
CASSLRTGNSPLHF
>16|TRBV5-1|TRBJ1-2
CASLPGQGKTNYGYTF
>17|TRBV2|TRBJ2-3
CASSVKVGGQRADTQYF
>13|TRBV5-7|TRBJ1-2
CASSSTVYYGYTF
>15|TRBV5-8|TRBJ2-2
CASSIGQGRTGELFF
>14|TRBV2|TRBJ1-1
CASSETGGSTEAFF
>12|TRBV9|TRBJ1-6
CASSGPNSPLHF
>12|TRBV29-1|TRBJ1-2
CSVGRSGYGYTF
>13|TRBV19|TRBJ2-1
CASSMDGINEQFF
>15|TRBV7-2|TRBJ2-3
CASSMGLAFLDTQYF
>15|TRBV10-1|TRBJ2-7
CASSAAVGKSYEQYF
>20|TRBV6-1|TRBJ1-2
CASSERLYGGGSPRNYGYTF
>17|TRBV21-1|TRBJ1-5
CASSKRAVEHSNQPQHF
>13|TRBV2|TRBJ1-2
CASSNWTDYGYTF
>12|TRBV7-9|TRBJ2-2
CASSPASGELFF
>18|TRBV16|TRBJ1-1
CASSHELGGGEMNTEAFF
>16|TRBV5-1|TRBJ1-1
CAIPTPDSFGNTEAFF
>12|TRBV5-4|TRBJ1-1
CASSRTNTEAFF
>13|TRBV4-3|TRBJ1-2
CASSQGRVNGYTF